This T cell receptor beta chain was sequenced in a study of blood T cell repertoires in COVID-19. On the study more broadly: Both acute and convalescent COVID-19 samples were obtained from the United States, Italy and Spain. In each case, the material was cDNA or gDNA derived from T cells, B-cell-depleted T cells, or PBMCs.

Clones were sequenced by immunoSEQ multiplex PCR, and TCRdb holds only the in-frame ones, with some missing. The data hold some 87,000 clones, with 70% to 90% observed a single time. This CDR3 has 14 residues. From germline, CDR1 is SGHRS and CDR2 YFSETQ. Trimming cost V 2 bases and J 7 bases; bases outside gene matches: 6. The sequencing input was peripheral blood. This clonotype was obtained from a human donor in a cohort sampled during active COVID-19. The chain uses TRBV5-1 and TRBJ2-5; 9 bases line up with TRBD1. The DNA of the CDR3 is TGCGCCAGCAGCTTACTACAGGGGGCTAGGACCCAGTACTTC. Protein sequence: CASSLLQGARTQYF.